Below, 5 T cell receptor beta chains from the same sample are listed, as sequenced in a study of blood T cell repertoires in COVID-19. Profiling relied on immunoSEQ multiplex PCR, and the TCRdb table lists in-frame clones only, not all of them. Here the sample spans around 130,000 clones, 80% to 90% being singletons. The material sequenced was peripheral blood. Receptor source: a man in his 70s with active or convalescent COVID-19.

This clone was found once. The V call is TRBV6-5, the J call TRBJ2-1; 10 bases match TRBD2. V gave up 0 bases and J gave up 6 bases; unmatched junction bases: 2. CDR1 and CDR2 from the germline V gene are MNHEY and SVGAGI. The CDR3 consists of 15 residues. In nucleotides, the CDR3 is TGTGCCAGCAGTTACTCTCTAGCGGGAGCCAATGAGCAGTTCTTC. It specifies CASSYSLAGANEQFF.

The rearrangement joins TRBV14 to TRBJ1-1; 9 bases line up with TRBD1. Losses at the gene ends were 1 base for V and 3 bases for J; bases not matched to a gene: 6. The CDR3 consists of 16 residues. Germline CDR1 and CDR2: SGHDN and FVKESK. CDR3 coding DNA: TGTGCCAGCAGCCAAGTGGGACAGGGTTTTGACACTGAAGCTTTCTTT. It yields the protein CASSQVGQGFDTEAFF.

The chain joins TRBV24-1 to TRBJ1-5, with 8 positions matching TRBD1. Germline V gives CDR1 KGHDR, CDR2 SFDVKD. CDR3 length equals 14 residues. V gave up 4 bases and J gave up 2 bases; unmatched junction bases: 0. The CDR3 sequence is CATSETGGNQPQHF. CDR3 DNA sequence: TGTGCCACCAGTGAGACAGGGGGCAATCAGCCCCAGCATTTT.

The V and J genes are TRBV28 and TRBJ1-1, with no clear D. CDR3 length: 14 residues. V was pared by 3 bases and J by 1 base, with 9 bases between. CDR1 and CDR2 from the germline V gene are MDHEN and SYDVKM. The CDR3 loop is CASSFGQPNTEAFF. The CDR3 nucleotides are TGTGCCAGCAGTTTTGGGCAGCCGAACACTGAAGCTTTCTTT.

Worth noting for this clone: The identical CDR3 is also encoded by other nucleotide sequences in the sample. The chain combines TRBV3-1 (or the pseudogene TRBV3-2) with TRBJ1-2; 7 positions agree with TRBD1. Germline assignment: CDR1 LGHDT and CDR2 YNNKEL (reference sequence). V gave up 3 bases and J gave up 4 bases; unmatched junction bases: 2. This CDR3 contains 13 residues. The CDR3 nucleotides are TGTGCCAGCAGCCAGGGGACAGCCTATGGCTACACCTTC. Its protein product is CASSQGTAYGYTF.